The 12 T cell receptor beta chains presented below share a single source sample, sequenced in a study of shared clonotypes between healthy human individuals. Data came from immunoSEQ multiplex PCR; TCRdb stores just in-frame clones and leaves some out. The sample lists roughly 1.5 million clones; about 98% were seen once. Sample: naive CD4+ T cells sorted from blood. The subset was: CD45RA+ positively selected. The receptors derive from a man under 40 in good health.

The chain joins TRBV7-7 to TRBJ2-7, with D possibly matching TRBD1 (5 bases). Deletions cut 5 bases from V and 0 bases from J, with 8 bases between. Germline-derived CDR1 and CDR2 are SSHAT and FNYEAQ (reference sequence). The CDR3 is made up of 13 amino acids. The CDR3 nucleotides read TGTGCCAGCAGCAGAGACAGCTCCTACGAGCAGTACTTC. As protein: CASSRDSSYEQYF.

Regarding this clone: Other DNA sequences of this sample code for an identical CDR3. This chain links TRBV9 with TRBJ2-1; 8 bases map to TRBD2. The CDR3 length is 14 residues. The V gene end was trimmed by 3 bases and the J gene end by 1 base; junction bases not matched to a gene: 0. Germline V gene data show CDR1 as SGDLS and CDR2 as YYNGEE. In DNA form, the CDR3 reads TGTGCCAGCAGCGCTAGCGGGTCCTACAATGAGCAGTTCTTC. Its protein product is CASSASGSYNEQFF.

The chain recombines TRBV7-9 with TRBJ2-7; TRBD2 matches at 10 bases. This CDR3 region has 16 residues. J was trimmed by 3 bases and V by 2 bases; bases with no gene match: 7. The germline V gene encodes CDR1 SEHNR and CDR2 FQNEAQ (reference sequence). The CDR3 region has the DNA TGTGCCAGCAGCTTAAGAGCGGGAGGGCCTAGCTACGAGCAGTACTTC. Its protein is CASSLRAGGPSYEQYF. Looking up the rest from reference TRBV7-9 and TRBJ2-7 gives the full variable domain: DTGVSQNPRHKITKRGQNVTFRCDPISEHNRLYWYRQTLGQGPEFLTYFQNEAQLEKSRLLSDRFSAERPKGSFSTLEIQRTEQGDSAMYLCASSLRAGGPSYEQYFGPGTRLTVT.

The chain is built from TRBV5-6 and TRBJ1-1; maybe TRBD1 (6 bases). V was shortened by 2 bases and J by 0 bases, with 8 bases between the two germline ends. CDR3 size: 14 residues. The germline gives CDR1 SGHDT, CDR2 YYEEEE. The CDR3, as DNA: TGTGCCAGCAGCTTAAGGGACATGAACACTGAAGCTTTCTTT. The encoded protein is CASSLRDMNTEAFF.

The CDR3 loop is CASRDRRGGTQYF. The CDR3 DNA reads TGTGCCAGCAGGGACCGCCGAGGCGGGACCCAGTACTTC. The V call is TRBV2, the J call TRBJ2-5, with D hard to call. Germline V CDR1 and CDR2: SNHLY, FYNNEI. The CDR3 extends over 13 amino acids. With 6 bases removed from V and 7 bases from J, the gap between germline ends came to 15 bases.

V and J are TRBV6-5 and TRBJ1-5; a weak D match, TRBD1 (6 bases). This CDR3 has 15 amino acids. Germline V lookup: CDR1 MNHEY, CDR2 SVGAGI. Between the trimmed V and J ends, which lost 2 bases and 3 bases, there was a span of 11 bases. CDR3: CASSYRTGYNQPQHF. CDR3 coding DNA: TGTGCCAGCAGTTACCGAACAGGGTACAATCAGCCCCAGCATTTT.

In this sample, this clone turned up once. Here the CDR3 reads CASSSLTGKGNTIYF. The CDR3 coding sequence is TGTGCCAGCAGCTCTCTCACAGGGAAAGGAAACACCATATATTTT. The chain combines TRBV11-2 with TRBJ1-3; D perhaps matches TRBD1 (6 bases). The CDR3 runs to 15 residues. The germline V and J ends were trimmed by 4 bases and 4 bases, with 14 bases remaining between them. Germline V CDR1 and CDR2: SGHAT, FQNNGV.

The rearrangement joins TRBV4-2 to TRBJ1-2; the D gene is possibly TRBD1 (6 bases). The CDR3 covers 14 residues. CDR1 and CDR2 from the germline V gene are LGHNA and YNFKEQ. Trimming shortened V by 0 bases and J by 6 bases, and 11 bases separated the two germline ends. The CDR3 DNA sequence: TGTGCCAGCAGCCAAGATGGGGGGCGGGATGGCTACACCTTC. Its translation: CASSQDGGRDGYTF.

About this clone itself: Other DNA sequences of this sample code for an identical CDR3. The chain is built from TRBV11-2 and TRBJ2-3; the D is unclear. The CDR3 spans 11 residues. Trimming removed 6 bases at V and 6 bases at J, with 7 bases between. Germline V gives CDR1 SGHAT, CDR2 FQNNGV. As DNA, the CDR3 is TGTGCCAGCAGTTCCGCTGATACGCAGTATTTT. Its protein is CASSSADTQYF. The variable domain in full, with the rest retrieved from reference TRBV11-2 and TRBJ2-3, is EAGVAQSPRYKIIEKRQSVAFWCNPISGHATLYWYQQILGQGPKLLIQFQNNGVVDDSQLPKDRFSAERLKGVDSTLKIQPAKLEDSAVYLCASSSADTQYFGPGTRLTVL.

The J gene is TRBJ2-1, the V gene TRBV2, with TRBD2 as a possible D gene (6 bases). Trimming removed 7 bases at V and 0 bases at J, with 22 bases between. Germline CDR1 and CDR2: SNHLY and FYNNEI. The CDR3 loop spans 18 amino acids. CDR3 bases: TGTGCCAGCAATCGAAATAGCGGAAGGACGAGCTCCTACAATGAGCAGTTCTTC. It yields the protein CASNRNSGRTSSYNEQFF. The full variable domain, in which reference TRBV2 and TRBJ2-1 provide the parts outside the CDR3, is EPEVTQTPSHQVTQMGQEVILRCVPISNHLYFYWYRQILGQKVEFLVSFYNNEISEKSEIFDDQFSVERPDGSNFTLKIRSTKLEDSAMYFCASNRNSGRTSSYNEQFFGPGTRLTVL.

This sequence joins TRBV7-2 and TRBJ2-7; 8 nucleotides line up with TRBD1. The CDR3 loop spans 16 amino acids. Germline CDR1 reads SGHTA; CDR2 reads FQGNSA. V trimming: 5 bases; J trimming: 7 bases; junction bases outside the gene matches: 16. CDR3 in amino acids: CASSHLGQGPTGEQYF. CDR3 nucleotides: TGTGCCAGCAGCCATCTCGGACAGGGCCCGACTGGTGAGCAGTACTTC.

The CDR3 loop reads CASSLGLGAGELFF. The DNA for the CDR3 is TGTGCCAGCAGTTTAGGACTAGGGGCCGGGGAGCTGTTTTTT. This rearrangement joins TRBV28 to TRBJ2-2, with TRBD2 matching 7 bases. The CDR3 length is 14 residues. V gave up 2 bases and J gave up 6 bases; unmatched junction bases: 3. From germline, CDR1 is MDHEN and CDR2 SYDVKM.